This T cell receptor beta chain was found in a study of blood T cell repertoires in COVID-19 (dated by TCRdb to between 2020 and 2021). For the wider study: Samples covering the acute and convalescent phases of COVID-19 were provided by collaborators in the United States, Italy and Spain. The prospective study material was composed of cDNA or gDNA derived from T cells, B-cell-depleted T cells, or PBMCs. Subjects who had been exposed to COVID-19, were actively infected with it, or had recovered from it provided the deeply sampled blood TCRbeta repertoires that made up the dataset. The repertoires were released in a freely available public database meant as a resource for research on the immune response to SARS-CoV-2. The samples were drawn from the first 160 participants of the ongoing ImmuneRACE study and from 1,254 subjects provided by 6 global collaborators. Sample metadata almost always included a de-identified subject ID, COVID-19 status, age in years and sex. Where HLA class I and class II types were available, the types were taken from metadata supplied by the sample provider, not from assay-based typing.

The investigation overall reported the following: The quantity of clinical and demographic metadata differed by source and by participant and was supplied without curation.

Sequences SQVTM (CDR1) and ANQGSEA (CDR2) are obtained from the germline V gene. From its cysteine to its phenylalanine, the CDR3 spans 14 amino acids. The sequence is cut down to CDR3 DNA, 42 bases in frame from base 1. From V the trimming removes 4 bases and from J it removes 4 bases, while the gene matches leave 7 bases of the junction unaccounted for. Another Seattle source contributed samples from volunteer blood donors who had recovered from COVID-19. Collaborating institutions collected whole blood in K2EDTA tubes following their own protocols. For TCRbeta analysis, collaborators shipped samples as frozen whole blood, isolated PBMCs, or DNA extracted from either of those sample types. On this clone: No cognate antigen has been identified for it. Within one base of it there is no much larger clone, and no base qualities were kept.

TCRbeta CDR3 regions were amplified from genomic DNA using the immunoSEQ Assay, a bias-controlled multiplex PCR. The authors' pipeline ran thus. Within the assay, amplification of reference gene primers was used to estimate how many nucleated cells each sample contained. To quantify the absolute abundance of each unique TCRbeta CDR3 rearrangement, sequence reads were collapsed and filtered. For each sample, productive Simpson clonality was calculated by taking the square root of Simpson's diversity index across productive rearrangements. TCRdb obtained this table from immuneACCESS and retained in-frame rearrangements with V and J assigned. These tables miss some clones; where compared with another copy, unresolved V genes account for less than half of the shortfall, and the remainder is unexplained. From that table come the V and J calls and clone size; the DNA was used to work out D and trimming. In this sample the table shows roughly 260,000 clones, 75% to 90% of which occur a single time. Roughly 2.2% of the sample belongs to the ten largest clones.

In this chain, TRBV29-1 is recombined with TRBJ1-5, with 7 junctional bases fitting TRBD1. This receptor was obtained from a woman between 50 and 59 years old who had recovered from COVID-19. What was sequenced was peripheral blood. The encoded CDR3 is CSVAGGGENQPQHF. The nucleotide sequence reads as follows: TGCAGCGTTGCAGGGGGTGGGGAAAATCAGCCCCAGCATTTT.